This T cell receptor beta chain is drawn from a study of T-cell memory formation after mild COVID-19. There are a few counts of this clonotype. The CDR3 is 15 residues long. With V trimmed by 0 bases and J by 5 bases, 6 bases remained unmatched. MiXCR, applied by TCRdb to the 5' RACE reads, yields one record per CDR3 protein. The sample shows 130,000 to 150,000 distinct CDR3 sequences, 6% to 7% of them seen only once. The rearrangement uses TRBV12-3 or TRBV12-4 and TRBJ2-7, with 8 nucleotides matching TRBD1. Sequencing input: PBMCs or a T cell subset sorted from them (not recorded which). The source of this sequence is an adult woman who had mild COVID-19 (a few samples of this study predate the infection). Cell type and time point are not known. CDR3 region: CASSLAGQGADEQYF. The CDR3 coding sequence is TGTGCCAGCAGTTTAGCCGGTCAGGGGGCCGACGAGCAGTACTTC.